Sequencing of this T cell receptor (beta chain) was carried out in a study of patients and donors after allogeneic stem cell transplantation. MiXCR, applied by TCRdb to the RT-PCR reads, yields one record per CDR3 protein. This sample yields 190,000 or so distinct CDR3 sequences, of which around 40% are seen a single time; 11% belongs to the top ten. With 2 bases removed from V and 2 bases from J, the gap between germline ends came to 13 bases. From germline, CDR1 is MGHRA and CDR2 YSYEKL. CDR3 length: 16 amino acids. The chain has TRBV4-1 and TRBJ2-4; perhaps TRBD2 as D (5 bases). This clonotype originated in a human donor who was either an allogeneic HSCT recipient or a stem cell or donor lymphocyte infusion donor (not recorded which). It is not recorded whose cells these are; they may come from a transplant donor. Sequencing used blood, either unsorted or a sorted T cell fraction (not recorded which). The CDR3 sequence: CASSQTGKWTKNIQYF. The CDR3 DNA reads TGCGCCAGCAGCCAAACGGGGAAATGGACCAAAAACATTCAGTACTTC.